The next 18 T cell receptor beta chains were all read from a single sample in a study of shared clonotypes between healthy human individuals. Data came from immunoSEQ multiplex PCR; TCRdb stores just in-frame clones and leaves some out. The data show 780,000 or so clones, roughly two thirds seen once. Sequencing was carried out using memory CD4+ T cells sorted from blood. Stated subset: CD45RA-negative fraction. The receptors originated from a woman under 40 in good health.

The rearrangement links TRBV6-1 to TRBJ2-2; D is unclear. Germline V gene data show CDR1 as MNHNS and CDR2 as SASEGT. This CDR3 region has 14 residues. V was cut by 6 bases and J by 2 bases, with 10 bases left in between. CDR3 sequence: CASSARFNTGELFF. The CDR3 region has the DNA TGTGCCAGCAGCGCCCGCTTTAACACCGGGGAGCTGTTTTTT.

Worth noting for this clone: Possible read error: a much larger clone is one base away. This chain links TRBV7-2 with TRBJ2-1, with 10 positions matching TRBD1. The V and J ends lost 7 bases and 4 bases, in that order; junction bases with no gene match: 4. This CDR3 comprises 14 residues. Germline-derived CDR1 and CDR2 are SGHTA and FQGNSA. Written as DNA, the CDR3 is TGTGCCAGCACCCCGGGACAGGGGTACAATGAGCAGTTCTTC. It codes for CASTPGQGYNEQFF.

Many counts were recorded for this clone. The V gene is TRBV10-3, the J gene TRBJ2-7; TRBD2 is a possible D gene (6 bases). The CDR3 spans 12 residues. The V gene lost 4 bases and the J gene lost 5 bases, with 9 bases spanning the gap. Germline CDR1 reads ENHRY; CDR2 reads SYGVKD. For the CDR3, the DNA is TGTGCCATCAGTGGCGGGGAAGACGAGCAGTACTTC. Its protein is CAISGGEDEQYF.

This clone was observed a single time. The chain couples TRBV6-6 to TRBJ2-3; D call uncertain. The CDR3 runs 14 residues. Germline V CDR1 and CDR2: MNHNY, SVGAGI (reference sequence). Trimming took 8 bases from V and 2 from J, leaving 14 bases between them. In DNA form, the CDR3 reads TGTGCCAGCGGCCCTCAGCAGGCCACAGATACGCAGTATTTT. Translated, it gives CASGPQQATDTQYF.

V gene TRBV19 combines with J gene TRBJ1-2; a possible D gene is TRBD1 (5 bases). The V end was cut by 10 bases, the J end by 2 bases, with 14 bases between. This CDR3 comprises 13 residues. From germline, CDR1 is LNHDA and CDR2 SQIVND (reference sequence). The CDR3 loop is CATGSPPNYGYTF. The DNA of the CDR3 is TGTGCCACAGGGTCACCGCCGAACTATGGCTACACCTTC.

The chain has TRBV7-2 and TRBJ2-7; possible D gene TRBD1, 6 bases. Trimming cost V 7 bases and J 3 bases, with 19 bases left between them. The CDR3 extends over 15 amino acids. From germline, CDR1 is SGHTA and CDR2 FQGNSA. The CDR3 DNA reads as TGTGCCAGCACCGTAGAGGGGGTCAAGGGCTACGAGCAGTACTTC. This encodes CASTVEGVKGYEQYF. The whole variable domain, remainder taken from reference TRBV7-2 and TRBJ2-7, is GAGVSQSPSNKVTEKGKDVELRCDPISGHTALYWYRQSLGQGLEFLIYFQGNSAPDKSGLPSDRFSAERTGGSVSTLTIQRTQQEDSAVYLCASTVEGVKGYEQYFGPGTRLTVT.

The rearrangement joins TRBV18 to TRBJ2-3; 8 bases are a match to TRBD2. There are 16 residues in the CDR3. V shed 3 bases and J 2 bases; nucleotides not matched to a gene: 7. Germline V lookup: CDR1 KGHSH, CDR2 LQKENI. CDR3 sequence (DNA): TGTGCCAGCTCACCGCCGGGGCGGGAGGCCACAGATACGCAGTATTTT. It encodes CASSPPGREATDTQYF. Using reference TRBV18 and TRBJ2-3 for the parts outside the CDR3, the full variable domain is NAGVMQNPRHLVRRRGQEARLRCSPMKGHSHVYWYRQLPEEGLKFMVYLQKENIIDESGMPKERFSAEFPKEGPSILRIQQVVRGDSAAYFCASSPPGREATDTQYFGPGTRLTVL.

The rearrangement uses TRBV6-5 and TRBJ2-3, with 9 positions matching TRBD2. The germline V gene has CDR1 MNHEY and CDR2 SVGAGI. The CDR3 runs 14 residues. The trim removed 4 bases at V and 7 bases at J, leaving 6 bases unmatched. CDR3: CASSLSGRTNTQYF. CDR3 nucleotide sequence: TGTGCCAGCAGTTTAAGCGGGAGGACGAATACGCAGTATTTT.

The rearrangement joins TRBV19 to TRBJ2-7; 8 nucleotides agree with TRBD2. After removal of 7 bases from V and 0 bases from J, the junction contained 5 bases not matched to a gene. Germline-derived CDR1 and CDR2 are LNHDA and SQIVND (reference sequence). The CDR3 is made up of 14 amino acids. CDR3 DNA sequence: TGTGCCAGTACTTCTAGCGGGCCCTCCTACGAGCAGTACTTC. Translated, it gives CASTSSGPSYEQYF.

The rearrangement links TRBV15 to TRBJ2-1, with TRBD2 identical over 9 bases. The germline CDR1 and CDR2 sequences are LNHNV and YYDKDF (reference sequence). The J segment lost 4 bases and the V segment lost 9 bases, leaving 25 bases of the junction unmatched. The CDR3 runs 20 residues. CDR3 nucleotides: TGTGCCACTCGGCGAACCGACAGCGGGAGGAGAGGGGGAGGGTACAATGAGCAGTTCTTC. Its protein product is CATRRTDSGRRGGGYNEQFF.

The chain links TRBV28 to TRBJ2-5; perhaps TRBD1 as D (5 bases). In germline, CDR1 is MDHEN, CDR2 SYDVKM. V was pared by 8 bases and J by 1 base, with 8 bases between. CDR3 length: 12 residues. The CDR3 spells CASGAVQETQYF. CDR3 DNA sequence: TGTGCCAGCGGGGCAGTCCAAGAGACCCAGTACTTC.

This clone was seen a few times. The chain links TRBV29-1 to TRBJ1-4; 9 bases align to TRBD1. The ends lost 7 bases at V and 2 bases at J; junction bases unmatched: 14. Looked up from germline, CDR1 is SQVTM and CDR2 is ANQGSEA. The CDR3 sequence is 17 residues long. The CDR3 DNA reads as TGCAGCGCGAGGGTGGGAACAGGGGGCAGCACTAATGAAAAACTGTTTTTT. Protein: CSARVGTGGSTNEKLFF. The variable domain in full, completed from reference TRBV29-1 and TRBJ1-4, reads SAVISQKPSRDICQRGTSLTIQCQVDSQVTMMFWYRQQPGQSLTLIATANQGSEATYESGFVIDKFPISRPNLTFSTLTVSNMSPEDSSIYLCSARVGTGGSTNEKLFFGSGTQLSVL.

The gene calls are TRBV6-5 and TRBJ2-1, with D uncertain. Trimming cost V 6 bases and J 3 bases, with 9 bases left between them. The CDR3 spans 13 residues. Germline V CDR1 and CDR2: MNHEY, SVGAGI. The CDR3 protein is CASSREDYNEQFF. For the CDR3, the DNA is TGTGCCAGCAGCCGCGAGGACTACAATGAGCAGTTCTTC.

V gene TRBV27 combines with J gene TRBJ2-7, with no clear D. Germline values: CDR1 MNHEY, CDR2 SMNVEV (reference sequence). This CDR3 region has 11 residues. The V end lost 5 bases, the J end lost 5 bases, and 7 bases lay between the germline ends. Here the CDR3 reads CASSEVNEQYF. CDR3 sequence (DNA): TGTGCCAGCAGTGAAGTGAACGAGCAGTACTTC.

The gene calls are TRBV2 and TRBJ2-2; 9 bases map to TRBD2. This CDR3 is 15 amino acids long. Losses at the gene ends were 6 bases for V and 6 bases for J; bases not matched to a gene: 8. The V gene's germline CDR1 is SNHLY and CDR2 FYNNEI. The CDR3 spells CASSNSGSVAGELFF. CDR3 DNA: TGTGCCAGCAGCAATAGCGGGAGTGTCGCCGGGGAGCTGTTTTTT.

CDR3 in DNA: TGTGCCAGCGGAGCGGGGTCCTCTGGAAACACCATATATTTT. Translated: CASGAGSSGNTIYF. The V gene is TRBV6-6, the J gene TRBJ1-3; D remains unclear. The germline V gene encodes CDR1 MNHNY and CDR2 SVGAGI (reference sequence). CDR3 length: 14 amino acids. V lost 8 bases and J 0 bases, leaving 11 bases between the germline ends.

This clone appeared once. This chain uses TRBV6-4 with TRBJ2-7; possibly TRBD1 for D (5 bases). The length of the CDR3 is 16 residues. Trimming cost V 2 bases and J 5 bases, with 19 bases left between them. Per germline, CDR1 MRHNA and CDR2 SNTAGT. This CDR3 reads CASSDRETALGDEQYF. DNA for the CDR3: TGTGCCAGCAGTGACCGAGAGACAGCGCTTGGAGACGAGCAGTACTTC.

The chain carries TRBV5-1 and TRBJ1-4; TRBD1 matches 7 bases. Germline CDR1 is SGHRS and CDR2 is YFSETQ. This CDR3 is built from 16 residues. J gave up 8 bases and V 4 bases, and 14 bases lay outside the gene matches. CDR3 coding DNA: TGCGCCAGCAGCCCATACTCAACAGGGGTTCGGGAAAAACTGTTTTTT. Protein sequence: CASSPYSTGVREKLFF.